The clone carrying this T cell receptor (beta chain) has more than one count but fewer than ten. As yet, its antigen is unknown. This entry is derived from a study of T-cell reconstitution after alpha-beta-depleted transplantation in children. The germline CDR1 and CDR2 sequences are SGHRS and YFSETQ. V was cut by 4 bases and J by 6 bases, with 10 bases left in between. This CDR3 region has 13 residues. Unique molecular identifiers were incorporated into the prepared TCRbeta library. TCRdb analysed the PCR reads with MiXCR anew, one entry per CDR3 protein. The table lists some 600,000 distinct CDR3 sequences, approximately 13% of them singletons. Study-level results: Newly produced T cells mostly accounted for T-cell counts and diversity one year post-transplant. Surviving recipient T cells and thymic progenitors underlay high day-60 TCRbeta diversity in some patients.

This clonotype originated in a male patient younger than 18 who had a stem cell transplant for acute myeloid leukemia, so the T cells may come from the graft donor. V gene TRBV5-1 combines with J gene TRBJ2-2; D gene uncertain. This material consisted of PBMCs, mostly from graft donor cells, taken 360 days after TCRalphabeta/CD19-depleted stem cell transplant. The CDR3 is CASSPAGAGELFF. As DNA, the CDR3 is TGCGCCAGCAGCCCGGCCGGAGCCGGGGAGCTGTTTTTT.